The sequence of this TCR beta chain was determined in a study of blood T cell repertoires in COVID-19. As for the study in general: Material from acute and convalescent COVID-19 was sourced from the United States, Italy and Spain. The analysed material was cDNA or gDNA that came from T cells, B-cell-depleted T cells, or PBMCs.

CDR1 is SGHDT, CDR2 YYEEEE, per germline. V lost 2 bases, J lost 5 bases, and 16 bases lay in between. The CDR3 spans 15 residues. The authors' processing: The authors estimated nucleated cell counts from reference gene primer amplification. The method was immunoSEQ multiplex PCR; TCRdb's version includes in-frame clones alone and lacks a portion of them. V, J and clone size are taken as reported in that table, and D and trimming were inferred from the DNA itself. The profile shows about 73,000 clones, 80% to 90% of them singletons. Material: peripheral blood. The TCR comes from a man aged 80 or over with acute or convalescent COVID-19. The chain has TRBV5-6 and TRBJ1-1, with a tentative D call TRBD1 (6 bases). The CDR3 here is CASSLRETGKTEAFF. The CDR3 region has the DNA TGTGCCAGCAGCTTAAGGGAAACAGGGAAAACTGAAGCTTTCTTT. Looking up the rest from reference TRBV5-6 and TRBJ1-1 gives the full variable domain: DAGVTQSPTHLIKTRGQQVTLRCSPKSGHDTVSWYQQALGQGPQFIFQYYEEEERQRGNFPDRFSGHQFPNYSSELNVNALLLGDSALYLCASSLRETGKTEAFFGQGTRLTVV.